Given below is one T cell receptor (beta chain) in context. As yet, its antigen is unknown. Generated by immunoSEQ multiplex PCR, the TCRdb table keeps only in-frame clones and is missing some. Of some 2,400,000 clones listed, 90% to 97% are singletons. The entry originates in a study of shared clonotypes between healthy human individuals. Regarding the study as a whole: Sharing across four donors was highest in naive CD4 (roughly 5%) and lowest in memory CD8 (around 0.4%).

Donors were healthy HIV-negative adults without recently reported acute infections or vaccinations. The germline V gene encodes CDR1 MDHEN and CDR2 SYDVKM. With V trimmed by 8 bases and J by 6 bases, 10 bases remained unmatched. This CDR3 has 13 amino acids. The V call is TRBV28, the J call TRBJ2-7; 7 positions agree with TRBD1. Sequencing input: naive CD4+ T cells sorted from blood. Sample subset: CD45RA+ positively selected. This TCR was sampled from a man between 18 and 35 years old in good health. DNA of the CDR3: TGTGCCAGCCGGGACAGATTAGTACGCGAGCAGTACTTC. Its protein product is CASRDRLVREQYF.